What follows describes a single TCR beta chain. The antigen this receptor binds is unknown. No base qualities exist here, and no much larger clone lies one base off it. All donors were healthy Caucasians. Three pairs of female monozygotic twins, all aged roughly 18 to 29 years, were included in the twin cohort. Peripheral blood mononuclear cells were the source from which RNA for the TCR libraries was isolated. The sample comes from a study of identical twins (dated by TCRdb to about 2016). The study in broad terms: The study deep-sequenced TCR alpha and beta repertoires from monozygotic twins, unrelated adults of various ages and cord blood to test whether fetal clonotypes persist. To rule out contamination, replicate twin experiments were performed at different times with different library preparation protocols. Here is what the overall study found, with its caveats: Compared with coincidental sharing between unrelated individuals, out-of-frame TCR alpha sequences shared between twins showed an excess of sequences with low generation probability. Zero-insertion analyses could be partly confounded by invariant T cells such as MAIT and iNKT, although diverse VJ usage argued against such confounding for most clonotypes. Because the same donors could not be followed over many years, conclusions were based on cross-sectional statistical analysis. Fewer insertions were carried by abundant cord blood beta clonotypes; a weaker similar trend was observed in young adult naive repertoires, while no such trend was observed in memory repertoires. In beta out-of-frame sequences, excess twin sharing was weaker, because having fewer shared sequences lowered the signal-to-noise ratio. Recombination models systematically underestimated out-of-frame TCR alpha sharing in monozygotic twins but agreed with sharing between unrelated individuals.

According to the germline V gene (reference sequence), CDR1 reads DFQATT and CDR2 reads SNEGSKA. V is shortened by 1 base, J by 6 bases, and the region joining them spans 19 bases. The cysteine opens and the phenylalanine closes a CDR3 of 15 amino acids. The kept DNA is CDR3 alone, 45 bases in frame from the first base. To prepare the library, 5' RACE was applied. Sequencing instrument: Illumina HiSeq 2000. Template switching added a universal primer binding site, and the final cDNA carried a unique molecular identifier that allowed TCR cDNA molecules to be counted accurately. First-strand cDNA for TCR alpha and beta chains was synthesized from specific primers in the conserved constant-segment region. To control for contamination, every cDNA library carried two barcodes: a SMART-Mk sample barcode plus Illumina barcodes. Two successive PCR steps introduced TruSeq adapter sequences along with Illumina sample barcodes. The TCR alpha and beta cDNA libraries were sequenced on the Illumina HiSeq platform using custom primers. Per the original workflow: MiGEC was used to process raw reads and extract unique molecular identifiers, and MiXCR was used to find CDR3 positions. Recombination models were inferred per individual with the repgenHMM and IGoR tools using an EM algorithm. The tcR package in R was used for shared clonotype analysis, with sharing normalized by the product of cloneset sizes. Out-of-frame nonproductive sequences were analyzed to study raw recombination free of thymic and clonal selection effects. The public reads were run again by TCRdb, first through fastp at Q25 and then through MiXCR, and only productive beta chains were kept. Each CDR3 protein gets just one entry, which takes the most common genes and DNA from the rows behind it. What appears here as the V and J calls and clone size reflects TCRdb's work, not the paper's. This sample comprises around 690,000 distinct CDR3 sequences, about 20% of them detected only once. The ten biggest clones cover roughly 4% of the sample.

These same data were also listed under a study on T cells expressing NK-cell markers. As the second paper documents: Three sorted T-cell subsets (CD3+CD56+NKG2C+, CD3+CD56+NKG2C- and CD3+CD56-NKG2C+) from seven to nine donors had their TCR beta-chain repertoires profiled. Among the eight sequenced donors, seven were HCMV-seropositive and one was HCMV-seronegative. In several experiments an anti-gammadeltaTCR antibody was added to restrict sorting to alphabetaTCR-expressing T cells. For more than 5 donors, the dominant CD3+CD56+NKG2C+ clonotypes were among the top 10 CD8+ clonotypes and accounted for about 1.0-7.0% of CD8+ T cells. Those dominant clonotypes were again the most abundant among CD3+CD56-NKG2C+ cells in several donors, at roughly 28.3-65%. Whether the expanded NKG2C-expressing T cell clones were specific for HCMV antigens remained unclear. The study sequenced eight donors, all healthy volunteers chosen at random: three men and five women. HCMV-specific IgG was detected in serum with a commercial ELISA kit to determine HCMV serostatus. For a handful of donors, unsorted PBMC were also used to sequence bulk peripheral blood T-cell repertoires. MIGEC was used to demultiplex reads and group reads by UMI, and MiTCR was used to assemble and quantify clonotypes. To exclude erroneous sequences, only TCR cDNA sequences supported by at least two reads were retained. The tcR package was used for downstream repertoire analysis, with clonotypes matched between fractions based on CDR3 nucleotide sequence plus V segment. VDJmatch was used to annotate antigen specificity against VDJdb, with one amino acid substitution allowed in CDR3.

Sequencing used PBMCs. The rearranged segments are TRBV20-1 and TRBJ2-7, with a tentative D gene TRBD2 over 5 matching bases. The receptor was isolated from a woman aged 18-29 years in good health. In nucleotide form, the sequence is TGCAGTGCTAGAGCTGCCGGTACGGGGAGCGGCGAGCAGTACTTC. It encodes CSARAAGTGSGEQYF.